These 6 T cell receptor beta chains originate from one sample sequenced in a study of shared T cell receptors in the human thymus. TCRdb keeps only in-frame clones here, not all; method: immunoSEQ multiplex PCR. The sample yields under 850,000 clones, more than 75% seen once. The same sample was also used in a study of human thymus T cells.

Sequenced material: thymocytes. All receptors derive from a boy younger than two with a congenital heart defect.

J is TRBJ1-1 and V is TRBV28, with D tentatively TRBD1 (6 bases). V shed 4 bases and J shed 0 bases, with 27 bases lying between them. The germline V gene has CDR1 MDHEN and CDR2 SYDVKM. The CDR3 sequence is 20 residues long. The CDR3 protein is CASSSTQVKQGLSVNTEAFF. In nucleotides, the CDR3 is TGTGCCAGCAGTTCCACCCAAGTGAAGCAGGGGCTTTCAGTGAACACTGAAGCTTTCTTT.

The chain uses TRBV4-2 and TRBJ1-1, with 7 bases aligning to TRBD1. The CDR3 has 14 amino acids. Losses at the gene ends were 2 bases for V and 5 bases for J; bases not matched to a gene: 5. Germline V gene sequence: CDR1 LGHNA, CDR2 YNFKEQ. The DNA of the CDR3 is TGTGCCAGCAGCCAAAACAGGGGCAGAACTGAAGCTTTCTTT. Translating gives CASSQNRGRTEAFF.

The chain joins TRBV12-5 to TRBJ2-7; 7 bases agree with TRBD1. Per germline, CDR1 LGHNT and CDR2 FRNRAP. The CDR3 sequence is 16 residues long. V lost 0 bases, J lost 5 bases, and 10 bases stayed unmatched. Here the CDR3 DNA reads TGTGCTAGTGGTTTGGTACTTCACAGACAGGGACACGAGCAGTACTTC. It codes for CASGLVLHRQGHEQYF.

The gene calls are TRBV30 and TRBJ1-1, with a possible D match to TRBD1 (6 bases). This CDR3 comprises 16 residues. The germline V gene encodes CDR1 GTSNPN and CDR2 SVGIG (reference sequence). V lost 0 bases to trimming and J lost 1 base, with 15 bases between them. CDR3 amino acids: CAWSVKSGHSNTEAFF. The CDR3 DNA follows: TGTGCCTGGAGTGTAAAATCGGGACATTCGAACACTGAAGCTTTCTTT.

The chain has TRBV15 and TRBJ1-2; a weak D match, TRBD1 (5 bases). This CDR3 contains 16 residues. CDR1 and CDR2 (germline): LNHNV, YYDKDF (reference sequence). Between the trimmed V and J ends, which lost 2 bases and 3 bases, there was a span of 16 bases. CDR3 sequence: CATSRTPGGDHYGYTF. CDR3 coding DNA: TGTGCCACCAGCAGAACTCCCGGAGGGGATCACTATGGCTACACCTTC.

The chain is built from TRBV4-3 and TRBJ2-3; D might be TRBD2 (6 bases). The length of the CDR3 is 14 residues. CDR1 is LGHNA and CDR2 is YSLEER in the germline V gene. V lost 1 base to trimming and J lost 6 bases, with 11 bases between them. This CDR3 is CASSQAGVKDTQYF. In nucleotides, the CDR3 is TGCGCCAGCAGCCAAGCGGGAGTCAAGGATACGCAGTATTTT.